Below, 7 T cell receptor delta chains from the same sample are listed, as sequenced in a study of gamma-delta T cells after stem cell transplantation. TCRdb redid clone calling on the RT-PCR reads using CATT. The sample lists 2,500 to 3,000 delta-chain clones, 30% seen once, with 20% to 25% in the top ten. Sequences were obtained from gamma-delta T cells. The receptors derive from a human donor. It is not recorded whose cells these are; they may come from a transplant donor.

A few counts support this clone. This rearrangement joins TRDV1 to TRDJ1; 8 bases map to TRDD3. CDR1 is TSWWSYY, CDR2 QGS, per germline. The CDR3 spans 19 residues. V shed 5 bases, J shed 1 base, and the junction held 18 bases outside the gene matches. CDR3: CALGKPPPNWGAATDKLIF. The CDR3 region has the DNA TGTGCTCTTGGGAAACCCCCCCCGAACTGGGGGGCTGCCACCGATAAACTCATCTTT.

On this clone itself: This probably arose from a read error, given a far larger clone one base away. V gene TRDV2 combines with J gene TRDJ3; 11 nucleotides align to TRDD3. In germline, CDR1 is GEAIGNYY, CDR2 EKD. CDR3 size: 21 residues. The CDR3 protein is CACDTPGSGGYVAWGTRQMFF. The CDR3, as DNA: TGTGCCTGTGACACGCCTGGAAGTGGGGGATACGTCGCCTGGGGCACCCGACAGATGTTTTTC.

This clone qualifies as medium-sized. The chain employs TRDV2 and TRDJ3; 9 bases map to TRDD3. The CDR3 extends over 20 amino acids. Trimming at V came to 3 bases and at J to 0 bases, leaving 11 bases not matched to a gene. The germline gives CDR1 GEAIGNYY, CDR2 EKD. The CDR3 region is CACDYAGGFVASWDTRQMFF. The CDR3 DNA follows: TGTGCCTGTGACTATGCTGGGGGATTTGTGGCCTCCTGGGACACCCGACAGATGTTTTTC.

V is TRDV2 and J is TRDJ1, with 9 bases identical to TRDD3. After removal of 3 bases from V and 2 bases from J, the junction contained 18 bases not matched to a gene. The germline gives CDR1 GEAIGNYY, CDR2 EKD. The CDR3 extends over 19 amino acids. As DNA, the CDR3 is TGTGCCTGTGACGCCCTTAGTACTCACTGGGGGAAAGGAACCGATAAACTCATCTTT. Its translation is CACDALSTHWGKGTDKLIF.

V and J are TRDV2 and TRDJ3; 10 nucleotides match TRDD3. The germline CDR1 and CDR2 sequences are GEAIGNYY and EKD. The CDR3 runs to 23 residues. The V and J ends lost 3 bases and 0 bases, in that order; junction bases with no gene match: 19. CDR3 sequence reads: CACDPATYWGMNASSWDTRQMFF. The CDR3 region has the DNA TGTGCCTGTGACCCCGCCACGTACTGGGGGATGAATGCCAGCTCCTGGGACACCCGACAGATGTTTTTC.

By share, this clone counts as medium-sized. The genes are TRDV2 and TRDJ1, with 12 positions matching TRDD3. The CDR3 totals 18 residues. Germline V gene data show CDR1 as GEAIGNYY and CDR2 as EKD. V lost 0 bases, J lost 1 base, and 8 bases stayed unmatched. CDR3 amino acids: CACDTLRTGGYSTDKLIF. CDR3 nucleotide sequence: TGTGCCTGTGACACCCTACGAACTGGGGGATACAGCACCGATAAACTCATCTTT.

On this clone itself: TCRdb lists the protein of a much larger clone for this DNA, which differs at residue 8, so this is likely a read error; the protein given here is translated from the DNA itself. The V gene is TRDV3, the J gene TRDJ1; D unclear. Germline CDR1 reads TVYSNPD; CDR2 reads GDNSRS (reference sequence). The V end lost 5 bases, the J end lost 1 base, and 23 bases lay between the germline ends. CDR3 length: 16 residues. CDR3 residues: CALATYGPGFTDKLIF. The CDR3, as DNA: TGTGCCCTCGCAACGTATGGACCAGGATTCACCGATAAACTCATCTTT.